The present T cell receptor (beta chain) was sequenced within a study of blood T cell repertoires in COVID-19. Study-wide background: Donors in the United States, Italy and Spain gave samples during acute or convalescent COVID-19.

The protocol was immunoSEQ multiplex PCR, while the TCRdb copy is restricted to in-frame clones and leaves out a portion. This sample has about 160,000 clones; around 80% occur once, and the top ten carry about a tenth. CDR3 size: 12 residues. Losses at the gene ends were 8 bases for V and 3 bases for J; bases not matched to a gene: 3. CDR1 and CDR2 from the germline V gene are MNHEY and SVGAGI. The sample consisted of peripheral blood. The rearrangement uses TRBV6-5 and TRBJ1-2; 7 positions match TRBD1. This TCR was recovered from a woman older than 75 with active or convalescent COVID-19. The CDR3 region is CASSRGYYGYTF. DNA of the CDR3: TGTGCCAGCTCCAGGGGGTACTATGGCTACACCTTC.